This T cell receptor beta chain was documented in a study of molecular identifiers for immune sequencing clone quantification. Study background: RNA, taken in replicates from about 21,000 or 97,000 naive CD8 cells, was split five ways, with four sequenced.

TCRdb reprocessed the PCR reads via MiXCR and lists one record per CDR3 protein. Of 80,000 to 130,000 distinct CDR3 sequences detected, approximately 40% appear once; the ten largest clones hold 4% to 4.5%. Sorted cells numbering roughly 19,000 to 1,100,000, with 10%, 30% or 50% RNA, yielded the naive CD8 libraries. Study-wide results and caveats: Effector cells had over 98% of their molecules in clones above 20 RNA copies, while naive cells had under 1%.

With regard to this clonotype: The antigen is undetermined.

The germline V and J ends were trimmed by 6 bases and 4 bases, with 6 bases remaining between them. There are 11 residues in the CDR3. CDR1 and CDR2 from the germline V gene are SNHLY and FYNNEI. The sequenced material came from naive CD8+ T cells from blood, with Jurkat cell RNA spiked in. Stated subset: FACS-sorted CD8+CD4-CCR7+CD45RA+ naive T cells. This rearrangement joins TRBV2 to TRBJ1-2; no firm D call. This receptor was identified in a human donor in good health. Some libraries in this study had Jurkat cell RNA spiked in. Here the CDR3 reads CASRDIYGYTF. CDR3 bases: TGTGCCAGCAGAGATATCTATGGCTACACCTTC.